These 21 T cell receptor beta chains share one sample of origin, sequenced in a study of cytomegalovirus exposure and HLA in healthy donors. It was with 60 Vbeta and 13 Jbeta primers that the PCR ran. The method was immunoSEQ multiplex PCR; TCRdb's version includes in-frame clones alone and lacks a portion of them. The top ten hold approximately 2.8% of the sample, which has about 100,000 clones, around 80% seen once. Input material: PBMCs. The origin of the receptors is a woman aged 40 to 55 in good health and CMV-seronegative.

V is TRBV30 and J is TRBJ1-5; D gene unclear. The V end was cut by 0 bases, the J end by 6 bases, with 12 bases between. This CDR3 region has 14 residues. Per germline, CDR1 GTSNPN and CDR2 SVGIG (reference sequence). The DNA for the CDR3 is TGTGCCTGGAGTGTAAACAGCTTCGGTCAGCCCCAGCATTTT. Encoded protein: CAWSVNSFGQPQHF.

This clone was observed a few times. J is TRBJ1-1 and V is TRBV6-1, with D possibly matching TRBD1 (6 bases). Germline CDR1 and CDR2: MNHNS and SASEGT. V lost 7 bases to trimming and J lost 3 bases, with 15 bases between them. This CDR3 contains 14 residues. The DNA for the CDR3 is TGTGCCAGCACCGAAGCCAGGGGTGACACTGAAGCTTTCTTT. The encoded protein is CASTEARGDTEAFF.

This clone appeared a single time. The rearrangement links TRBV5-6 to TRBJ1-1, with D perhaps TRBD1 (5 bases). The V end was cut by 0 bases, the J end by 5 bases, with 17 bases between. This CDR3 region has 16 residues. Germline assignment: CDR1 SGHDT and CDR2 YYEEEE. CDR3 loop: CASSLVDGAPGTEAFF. As DNA, the CDR3 is TGTGCCAGCAGCTTGGTGGATGGGGCGCCCGGGACTGAAGCTTTCTTT.

The chain joins TRBV28 to TRBJ2-7; the D gene is possibly TRBD2 (6 bases). Germline CDR1 MDHEN, CDR2 SYDVKM. Trimming cost V 4 bases and J 7 bases, with 14 bases left between them. The CDR3 runs to 13 residues. The CDR3 sequence is CASSSPAGREQYF. CDR3 in DNA: TGTGCCAGCAGTTCCCCGGCGGGAAGGGAGCAGTACTTC.

V and J are TRBV28 and TRBJ1-1, with 7 bases that match TRBD1. J gave up 4 bases and V 5 bases, and 10 bases lay outside the gene matches. The V gene's germline CDR1 is MDHEN and CDR2 SYDVKM. The CDR3 contains 15 residues. The DNA for the CDR3 is TGTGCCAGCAGTCCTCCGACAGGGTCGGGCACTGAAGCTTTCTTT. Residues: CASSPPTGSGTEAFF.

This CDR3 is CASSPTGGGGQPQHF. CDR3 DNA sequence: TGTGCCAGCAGTCCCACAGGGGGCGGTGGGCAGCCCCAGCATTTT. The chain employs TRBV6-1 and TRBJ1-5, with TRBD1 matching over 9 bases. Trimming removed 5 bases from V and 7 bases from J; junction bases left unmatched: 9. Germline V gene lookup returns CDR1 MNHNS and CDR2 SASEGT. The CDR3 length is 15 residues.

This clone was counted a single time. One end of the junction varies from germline; a read error may be responsible. The chain employs TRBV9 and TRBJ2-5, with D unclear. Germline V CDR1 and CDR2: SGDLS, YYNGEE. The CDR3 is 15 residues long. In DNA, the CDR3 is TGTGCCAGCGGCGTAGGAAGTGGGCTCCAAGAGACCCAGTACTTC. Translating gives CASGVGSGLQETQYF.

The rearrangement links TRBV28 to TRBJ2-3, with TRBD2 matching over 9 bases. Germline CDR1 MDHEN, CDR2 SYDVKM. The CDR3 runs to 15 residues. J was trimmed by 4 bases and V by 2 bases; bases with no gene match: 4. The CDR3 spells CASSLSGTSSDTQYF. The CDR3 DNA reads TGTGCCAGCAGTTTAAGCGGGACTAGCTCAGATACGCAGTATTTT. The whole variable domain, remainder taken from reference TRBV28 and TRBJ2-3, is DVKVTQSSRYLVKRTGEKVFLECVQDMDHENMFWYRQDPGLGLRLIYFSYDVKMKEKGDIPEGYSVSREKKERFSLILESASTNQTSMYLCASSLSGTSSDTQYFGPGTRLTVL.

V is TRBV7-6 and J is TRBJ1-1, with 12 bases fitting TRBD1. The germline CDR1 and CDR2 sequences are SGHVS and FNYEAQ. The V segment lost 1 base and the J segment 5 bases; nucleotides outside the gene matches: 5. This CDR3 contains 16 residues. DNA of the CDR3: TGTGCCAGCAGCTTAGGGGACAGGGGGCGTTTAACTGAAGCTTTCTTT. Its protein is CASSLGDRGRLTEAFF. Combining the CDR3 with reference TRBV7-6 and TRBJ1-1 gives the whole variable domain GAGVSQSPRYKVTKRGQDVALRCDPISGHVSLYWYRQALGQGPEFLTYFNYEAQQDKSGLPNDRFSAERPEGSISTLTIQRTEQRDSAMYRCASSLGDRGRLTEAFFGQGTRLTVV.

The chain employs TRBV5-4 and TRBJ1-1; D unresolved. Germline V lookup: CDR1 SGHNT, CDR2 YYREEE (reference sequence). V lost 5 bases and J 0 bases, leaving 11 bases between the germline ends. This CDR3 has 14 residues. The CDR3 DNA reads TGTGCCAGCAGTTCTCCACTTATGAACACTGAAGCTTTCTTT. The encoded protein is CASSSPLMNTEAFF.

The V gene is TRBV29-1, the J gene TRBJ2-1, with 7 bases that match TRBD2. The CDR3 is 14 residues long. V dropped 5 bases and J dropped 4; count of bases not matched to a gene: 8. Germline assignment: CDR1 SQVTM and CDR2 ANQGSEA. This CDR3 reads CSVNTRLAYNEQFF. In nucleotides, the CDR3 is TGCAGCGTTAACACTCGACTAGCTTACAATGAGCAGTTCTTC.

In nucleotides, the CDR3 is TGTGCCAGTAGTATACGAGAAGGGACAGGGAGCGAGCAGTACTTC. It is translated as CASSIREGTGSEQYF. The chain recombines TRBV19 with TRBJ2-7; TRBD1 matches 9 bases. The trim removed 2 bases at V and 6 bases at J, leaving 8 bases unmatched. CDR1 and CDR2 (germline): LNHDA, SQIVND (reference sequence). The CDR3 is 15 amino acids.

The V call is TRBV7-2, the J call TRBJ1-3, with D possibly being TRBD1 (5 bases). The V end was cut by 6 bases, the J end by 6 bases, with 15 bases between. The CDR3 spans 14 residues. Germline V lookup: CDR1 SGHTA, CDR2 FQGNSA. As DNA, the CDR3 is TGTGCCAGCAGTCGGGGGGGTCCGTTAAACACCATATATTTT. This encodes CASSRGGPLNTIYF.

The chain uses TRBV4-3 and TRBJ2-7; TRBD1 agrees at 10 bases. This CDR3 region has 14 residues. Germline CDR1 is LGHNA and CDR2 is YSLEER. V was pared by 4 bases and J by 5 bases, with 5 bases of the junction left unmatched. The CDR3 DNA is TGCGCCAGCAGCCCGGGACAGGGGATTAACGAGCAGTACTTC. This codes for CASSPGQGINEQYF.

The chain recombines TRBV11-3 with TRBJ2-7; a possible D gene is TRBD1 (5 bases). V lost 5 bases to trimming and J lost 4 bases, with 12 bases between them. Germline assignment: CDR1 SGHNT and CDR2 YENEEA. The CDR3 is made up of 13 amino acids. The CDR3 bases are TGTGCCAGCAGCAGAGGCGGACAATACGAGCAGTACTTC. Translating it yields CASSRGGQYEQYF.

J is TRBJ2-3 and V is TRBV27, with 9 bases identical to TRBD1. This CDR3 is built from 16 residues. Germline V lookup: CDR1 MNHEY, CDR2 SMNVEV (reference sequence). J gave up 4 bases and V 5 bases, and 10 bases lay outside the gene matches. The CDR3 DNA reads as TGTGCCAGCAGTGAACAACAGGGGGCCGGGGCAGATACGCAGTATTTT. Translating it yields CASSEQQGAGADTQYF.

V usage is TRBV10-2 and J usage is TRBJ2-3; D perhaps matches TRBD1 (6 bases). CDR3 length: 15 residues. Between the trimmed V and J ends, which lost 6 bases and 2 bases, there was a span of 15 bases. CDR1 and CDR2 from the germline V gene are WSHSY and SAAADI. The CDR3 DNA follows: TGCGCCAGCAGACTTTCGAGACAGGCCACAGATACGCAGTATTTT. Its protein product is CASRLSRQATDTQYF.

V usage is TRBV5-8 and J usage is TRBJ1-1, with 7 bases lining up with TRBD1. CDR3 length: 14 amino acids. Germline-derived CDR1 and CDR2 are SGHTS and YDEGEE. V lost 3 bases and J lost 6; bases outside the gene matches: 8. For the CDR3, the DNA is TGTGCCAGCAGCTCCTGGCAGGGGGAGGCTGAAGCTTTCTTT. Amino acid sequence: CASSSWQGEAEAFF.

V is TRBV19 and J is TRBJ2-7; D might be TRBD2 (6 bases). The CDR3 is 18 residues long. V gave up 1 base and J gave up 4 bases, with 23 bases separating them. Germline V gives CDR1 LNHDA, CDR2 SQIVND (reference sequence). The CDR3: CASSIASPWDREHYEQYF. The CDR3 DNA reads TGTGCCAGTAGTATAGCATCCCCTTGGGACCGGGAGCATTACGAGCAGTACTTC.

The gene calls are TRBV5-1 and TRBJ1-2, with D possibly matching TRBD1 (5 bases). The V gene's germline CDR1 is SGHRS and CDR2 YFSETQ. The germline V and J ends were trimmed by 0 bases and 6 bases, with 12 bases remaining between them. This CDR3 region has 14 residues. Here the CDR3 reads CASSLGVGEDGYTF. Written as DNA, the CDR3 is TGCGCCAGCAGCTTGGGTGTAGGGGAGGATGGCTACACCTTC. Complete variable domain (other parts from reference TRBV5-1 and TRBJ1-2): KAGVTQTPRYLIKTRGQQVTLSCSPISGHRSVSWYQQTPGQGLQFLFEYFSETQRNKGNFPGRFSGRQFSNSRSEMNVSTLELGDSALYLCASSLGVGEDGYTFGSGTRLTVV.

This clone was seen once. The chain has TRBV10-3 and TRBJ2-1, with 8 bases fitting TRBD1. CDR3 size: 14 residues. CDR1 is ENHRY, CDR2 SYGVKD, per germline. V shed 6 bases and J 5 bases; nucleotides not matched to a gene: 6. CDR3 loop: CAIRTGASHNEQFF. The CDR3 DNA reads as TGTGCCATCAGGACAGGGGCTTCCCACAATGAGCAGTTCTTC.